These 15 T cell receptor beta chains share one sample of origin, sequenced in a study of T cells in Graves' hyperthyroidism and ophthalmopathy. Amplification targeted TCR beta CDR3 regions from RNA transcripts. The TCR CDR3 was amplified in a first-round RT-PCR using the HTBI primer set. Each CDR3 protein gets one entry after TCRdb re-called the multiplex PCR reads with MiXCR. The data contain about 600,000 distinct CDR3 sequences, around 14% of them singletons. Specimen: blood. Every receptor here comes from a woman aged 18-29 years with Graves' ophthalmopathy.

This clonotype has ten or more counts. The chain couples TRBV6-2 or TRBV6-3 to TRBJ2-3; 8 bases match TRBD2. The CDR3 loop spans 16 amino acids. V lost 6 bases to trimming and J lost 5 bases; unmatched junction nucleotides: 13. Germline-derived CDR1 and CDR2 are MNHEY and SVGEGT. CDR3 loop: CASSHEAGGLGDTQYF. The CDR3 DNA follows: TGTGCCAGCAGCCACGAGGCGGGAGGCCTCGGAGATACGCAGTATTTT.

The table lists this clonotype with many counts. The chain joins TRBV7-2 to TRBJ1-5; D possibly corresponds to TRBD1 (5 bases). The length of the CDR3 is 20 residues. CDR1 is SGHTA and CDR2 is FQGNSA in the germline V gene. Trimming removed 0 bases from V and 2 bases from J, with 23 bases in between. CDR3 amino acids: CASSLAAGTAPDIRNQPQHF. Written as DNA, the CDR3 is TGTGCCAGCAGCTTAGCGGCAGGGACCGCCCCAGACATCCGCAATCAGCCCCAGCATTTT. The full variable domain, rest sourced from reference TRBV7-2 and TRBJ1-5, is GAGVSQSPSNKVTEKGKDVELRCDPISGHTALYWYRQSLGQGLEFLIYFQGNSAPDKSGLPSDRFSAERTGGSVSTLTIQRTQQEDSAVYLCASSLAAGTAPDIRNQPQHFGDGTRLSIL.

V and J are TRBV9 and TRBJ1-1, with a tentative D call TRBD1 (6 bases). CDR3 length: 15 residues. Trimming shortened V by 3 bases and J by 3 bases, and 15 bases separated the two germline ends. The germline gives CDR1 SGDLS, CDR2 YYNGEE. In DNA, the CDR3 is TGTGCCAGCAGCGCCACCTCAGGGGATTACACTGAAGCTTTCTTT. It is translated as CASSATSGDYTEAFF. The full variable domain, with the rest looked up from reference TRBV9 and TRBJ1-1, is DSGVTQTPKHLITATGQRVTLRCSPRSGDLSVYWYQQSLDQGLQFLIQYYNGEERAKGNILERFSAQQFPDLHSELNLSSLELGDSALYFCASSATSGDYTEAFFGQGTRLTVV.

This clonotype was recorded many times. This chain uses TRBV28 with TRBJ2-3; 8 bases match TRBD2. CDR3 size: 16 residues. V was pared by 5 bases and J by 0 bases, with 7 bases of the junction left unmatched. Germline V gene lookup returns CDR1 MDHEN and CDR2 SYDVKM. Here the CDR3 DNA reads TGTGCCAGCAGTATAATCGGGAGGGCGAGCACAGATACGCAGTATTTT. It specifies CASSIIGRASTDTQYF.

This chain links TRBV6-2 or TRBV6-3 with TRBJ2-5; TRBD2 matches at 10 bases. With V trimmed by 6 bases and J by 5 bases, 6 bases remained unmatched. The V gene's germline CDR1 is MNHEY and CDR2 SVGEGT. The length of the CDR3 is 14 residues. CDR3: CASRGTSVRETQYF. For the CDR3, the DNA is TGTGCCAGCAGGGGGACTAGCGTTCGGGAGACCCAGTACTTC.

In its sample, this clonotype was seen many times. CDR3 DNA sequence: TGTGCCAGCAGTTCTTGGACTAGCGGGAGGATGAGGTCCCAGTACTTC. As protein: CASSSWTSGRMRSQYF. The chain carries TRBV28 and TRBJ2-5; TRBD2 matches 14 bases. With 4 bases clipped from V and 9 bases from J, the junction kept 10 bases outside the gene matches. The CDR3 consists of 16 residues. Germline assignment: CDR1 MDHEN and CDR2 SYDVKM.

This clonotype occurred many times. The CDR3 sequence: CASSFDRGNTEAFF. The CDR3 region has the DNA TGTGCCAGCAGTTTCGACAGGGGAAACACTGAAGCTTTCTTT. This chain links TRBV7-3 with TRBJ1-1, with 8 bases identical to TRBD1. Trimming cost V 6 bases and J 2 bases; bases outside gene matches: 5. In germline, CDR1 is SGHTA, CDR2 FQGTGA. The CDR3 runs 14 residues.

J is TRBJ2-7 and V is TRBV3-1; 7 bases match TRBD2. The CDR3 is made up of 14 amino acids. The V gene end was trimmed by 4 bases and the J gene end by 0 bases; junction bases not matched to a gene: 3. Germline values: CDR1 LGHDT, CDR2 YNNKEL (reference sequence). CDR3 sequence: CASSPTSASYEQYF. In DNA form, the CDR3 reads TGTGCCAGCAGCCCTACTAGCGCCTCCTACGAGCAGTACTTC.

This clonotype showed up many times. DNA of the CDR3: TGTGCCAGCAGGTTTCACGGCAGGGTTGTATGGAATCAGCCCCAGCATTTT. The encoded protein is CASRFHGRVVWNQPQHF. V is TRBV28 and J is TRBJ1-5; D perhaps matches TRBD1 (5 bases). Germline values: CDR1 MDHEN, CDR2 SYDVKM. Trimming stripped 6 bases from V and 4 bases from J, with 22 bases between. This CDR3 spans 17 amino acids.

The CDR3 sequence is CASSQVGMLLEQYF. In nucleotides, the CDR3 is TGCGCCAGCAGCCAAGTGGGTATGCTGCTCGAGCAGTACTTC. This chain links TRBV4-1 with TRBJ2-7, with D uncertain. This CDR3 region has 14 residues. V was shortened by 1 base and J by 6 bases, with 13 bases between the two germline ends. CDR1 is MGHRA and CDR2 is YSYEKL in the germline V gene.

The genes are TRBV7-2 and TRBJ2-3, with 14 bases aligning to TRBD2. The germline V gene encodes CDR1 SGHTA and CDR2 FQGNSA. Germline trimming cut 5 bases from V and 4 bases from J; bases unmatched to any gene: 5. The CDR3 loop spans 16 amino acids. As DNA, the CDR3 is TGTGCCAGCAGCATCGGGACTAGCGGGAGATCAGATACGCAGTATTTT. Translated: CASSIGTSGRSDTQYF.

This clonotype was counted a few times. The rearrangement links TRBV9 to TRBJ2-3, with D possibly matching TRBD2 (6 bases). The germline V gene encodes CDR1 SGDLS and CDR2 YYNGEE. V shed 2 bases and J shed 2 bases, with 15 bases lying between them. CDR3 length: 16 amino acids. CDR3 in DNA: TGTGCCAGCAGCGTCCTTGGGGGAGGACACACAGATACGCAGTATTTT. Its protein is CASSVLGGGHTDTQYF.

This chain links TRBV20-1 with TRBJ2-7; 9 positions agree with TRBD1. J lost 5 bases, V lost 6 bases, and 8 bases had no gene match. The CDR3 consists of 13 residues. CDR1 DFQATT and CDR2 SNEGSKA come from the germline V gene (reference sequence). CDR3 sequence reads: CSAPRTGVDEQYF. DNA of the CDR3: TGCAGTGCACCCCGGACAGGGGTCGACGAGCAGTACTTC.

This clonotype was observed at least ten times. The chain recombines TRBV7-2 with TRBJ2-1; 12 positions match TRBD2. The CDR3 runs to 19 residues. Unmatched junction bases numbered 10, after V lost 2 bases and J lost 2 bases. Germline V gives CDR1 SGHTA, CDR2 FQGNSA. The CDR3 DNA sequence: TGTGCCAGCAGCTTAAAGAGACTAGCGGGAGACTCGGCCTACAATGAGCAGTTCTTC. It codes for CASSLKRLAGDSAYNEQFF.

At least ten counts were recorded for this clonotype. V gene TRBV6-1 combines with J gene TRBJ1-5, with D perhaps TRBD1 (6 bases). Looked up from germline, CDR1 is MNHNS and CDR2 is SASEGT. Trimming shortened V by 5 bases and J by 3 bases, and 17 bases separated the two germline ends. The CDR3 runs to 16 residues. The CDR3 protein is CASSLTGNVDNQPQHF. The DNA for the CDR3 is TGTGCCAGCAGTTTAACAGGGAATGTTGACAATCAGCCCCAGCATTTT.